These 28 T cell receptor beta chains share one sample of origin, sequenced in a study of cytomegalovirus exposure and HLA in healthy donors. Sequencing was performed with immunoSEQ multiplex PCR; in TCRdb, only in-frame clones are kept and a portion is missing. The sample yields 50,000 or so clones, about 94% seen once. The sequenced sample consisted of PBMCs. The source is a woman in her late teens or twenties in good health and CMV-seropositive.

This clone was seen only once. The J gene is TRBJ1-5, the V gene TRBV28, with 8 bases matching TRBD1. V was clipped by 2 bases and J by 3 bases; unmatched bases: 9. CDR3 size: 17 residues. The germline V gene has CDR1 MDHEN and CDR2 SYDVKM. The CDR3 protein is CASSLGFGTGFNQPQHF. In nucleotides, the CDR3 is TGTGCCAGCAGTTTAGGGTTCGGGACAGGTTTCAATCAGCCCCAGCATTTT.

This clone was detected only once. The chain joins TRBV4-1 to TRBJ1-1; TRBD1 matches 8 bases. V was clipped by 4 bases and J by 1 base; unmatched bases: 5. This CDR3 spans 15 amino acids. CDR1 is MGHRA and CDR2 is YSYEKL in the germline V gene. The CDR3 protein is CASSLRTGTNTEAFF. The CDR3 DNA reads TGCGCCAGCAGCCTTAGGACAGGGACGAACACTGAAGCTTTCTTT.

The V gene is TRBV6-4, the J gene TRBJ2-2; TRBD2 matches at 11 bases. In germline, CDR1 is MRHNA, CDR2 SNTAGT. Trimming took 9 bases from V and 9 from J; bases not matched to a gene: 12. There are 15 residues in the CDR3. The CDR3 DNA follows: TGTGCCAGATCCCTAGCGGGAGGCGTTTGCTGGGAGCTGTTTTTT. It encodes CARSLAGGVCWELFF.

This clone was observed a single time. CDR3 coding DNA: TGTGCCAGCAGCAAGGTACAGGGTGGCGACAATGAGCAGTTCTTC. This sequence encodes CASSKVQGGDNEQFF. The V call is TRBV21-1, the J call TRBJ2-1; the DNA was not compared with TRBD1, the D call given in the table. TRBV21-1 is a documented pseudogene. The CDR3 consists of 15 residues.

V is TRBV5-1 and J is TRBJ2-1, with D possibly TRBD1 on 6 matching bases. The CDR3 loop spans 15 amino acids. Trimming shortened V by 3 bases and J by 3 bases, and 13 bases separated the two germline ends. Germline assignment: CDR1 SGHRS and CDR2 YFSETQ. DNA for the CDR3: TGCGCCAGCAGCTCCGGGACACCTAACTACAATGAGCAGTTCTTC. This codes for CASSSGTPNYNEQFF.

V and J are TRBV27 and TRBJ2-1; 11 positions match TRBD2. Germline CDR1 is MNHEY and CDR2 is SMNVEV (reference sequence). This CDR3 comprises 15 residues. V lost 0 bases to trimming and J lost 9 bases; unmatched junction nucleotides: 4. The CDR3 DNA follows: TGTGCCAGCAGTTTATCTAGCGGGAGGGCCGGTGAGCAGTTCTTC. This translates into CASSLSSGRAGEQFF.

This clone was observed at least ten times. CDR3 nucleotides: TGCAGCGTTGAAGAAGGGGGCCTGGCGGGAGGGAATACGCAGTATTTT. It translates to CSVEEGGLAGGNTQYF. The chain joins TRBV29-1 to TRBJ2-3, with 9 bases matching TRBD2. Germline lookup yields CDR1 SQVTM and CDR2 ANQGSEA. This CDR3 is built from 16 residues. V lost 0 bases, J lost 7 bases, and 11 bases stayed unmatched.

Points on this clone: Relative to the germline gene, one junction end is altered; a read error may explain this. V is TRBV4-1 and J is TRBJ2-1, with TRBD2 identical over 7 bases. Germline CDR1 reads MGHRA; CDR2 reads YSYEKL. CDR3 length: 13 amino acids. In DNA, the CDR3 is TGCGCCAGCAGCCAAGTCGCACTAGCGAAACTGGTCTTC. This gives the protein CASSQVALAKLVF.

V is TRBV10-3 and J is TRBJ2-7; 13 positions agree with TRBD2. The J segment lost 2 bases and the V segment lost 10 bases, leaving 8 bases of the junction unmatched. CDR1 ENHRY and CDR2 SYGVKD come from the germline V gene. The CDR3 runs 15 residues. CDR3 nucleotides: TGTGCCACCCGGACTAGCGGGGGCGGACCCTACGAGCAGTACTTC. Encoded protein: CATRTSGGGPYEQYF.

This chain links TRBV28 with TRBJ1-1, with D tentatively TRBD1 (6 bases). The CDR3 runs to 15 residues. Trimming removed 5 bases at V and 0 bases at J, with 13 bases between. In germline, CDR1 is MDHEN, CDR2 SYDVKM. CDR3 in amino acids: CASSTPGHLNTEAFF. For the CDR3, the DNA is TGTGCCAGCAGTACCCCGGGACACCTGAACACTGAAGCTTTCTTT.

The CDR3 DNA is TGTGCCAGCAGCGTCCCCGGGACAGCCCGAAATGAGCAGTTCTTC. Residues: CASSVPGTARNEQFF. This rearrangement joins TRBV11-2 to TRBJ2-1; 7 bases match TRBD1. Germline trimming cut 5 bases from V and 7 bases from J; bases unmatched to any gene: 11. The germline CDR1 and CDR2 sequences are SGHAT and FQNNGV. The CDR3 consists of 15 residues.

This chain joins TRBV7-2 and TRBJ2-7; the match to TRBD2 covers 13 bases. Germline V gene sequence: CDR1 SGHTA, CDR2 FQGNSA. Germline trimming cut 6 bases from V and 6 bases from J; bases unmatched to any gene: 5. The CDR3 consists of 14 residues. The CDR3 coding sequence is TGTGCCAGCAGTCCGGGACTAGCGGGATTCGAGCAGTACTTC. It yields the protein CASSPGLAGFEQYF.

Only a few counts were recorded for this clone. The V gene is TRBV19, the J gene TRBJ1-5; 7 bases agree with TRBD1. Germline V gene sequence: CDR1 LNHDA, CDR2 SQIVND (reference sequence). Trimming at V came to 4 bases and at J to 11 bases, leaving 11 bases not matched to a gene. This CDR3 comprises 14 residues. This CDR3 is CASSRTGGVSTQHF. Written as DNA, the CDR3 is TGTGCCAGTAGTAGGACAGGTGGGGTATCGACCCAGCATTTT.

This clone has just one count. The CDR3 spells CASSSQPGQFEGEAFF. The CDR3 nucleotides are TGTGCCAGCAGCTCGCAACCGGGACAGTTTGAAGGTGAAGCTTTCTTT. The chain joins TRBV5-4 to TRBJ1-1; the match to TRBD1 covers 7 bases. The germline V gene has CDR1 SGHNT and CDR2 YYREEE (reference sequence). V shed 3 bases, J shed 7 bases, and the junction held 15 bases outside the gene matches. The CDR3 consists of 16 residues.

V usage is TRBV28 and J usage is TRBJ1-5; 8 nucleotides align to TRBD1. V was pared by 3 bases and J by 7 bases, with 5 bases of the junction left unmatched. The CDR3 sequence is 14 residues long. Germline values: CDR1 MDHEN, CDR2 SYDVKM. CDR3 amino acids: CASSFSRGPQPQHF. The CDR3 nucleotides read TGTGCCAGCAGTTTCTCCAGGGGGCCGCAGCCCCAGCATTTT.

V gene TRBV15 combines with J gene TRBJ2-7; possibly TRBD1 for D (6 bases). Germline CDR1 LNHNV, CDR2 YYDKDF (reference sequence). V was cut by 0 bases and J by 4 bases, with 13 bases left in between. This CDR3 contains 15 residues. CDR3 nucleotide sequence: TGTGCCACCAGCAGAGAGGGGGCGGTTTCATACGAGCAGTACTTC. This gives the protein CATSREGAVSYEQYF. Drawing the rest from reference TRBV15 and TRBJ2-7, the complete variable domain is DAMVIQNPRYQVTQFGKPVTLSCSQTLNHNVMYWYQQKSSQAPKLLFHYYDKDFNNEADTPDNFQSRRPNTSFCFLDIRSPGLGDTAMYLCATSREGAVSYEQYFGPGTRLTVT.

The gene calls are TRBV14 and TRBJ2-5; D perhaps matches TRBD2 (5 bases). The CDR3 is 15 residues long. The V and J ends lost 5 bases and 5 bases respectively, with 18 bases between them. Per germline, CDR1 SGHDN and CDR2 FVKESK. CDR3 sequence reads: CASSSRVFRGETQYF. The DNA for the CDR3 is TGTGCCAGCAGCTCAAGAGTATTCCGAGGGGAGACCCAGTACTTC.

The chain employs TRBV9 and TRBJ1-2, with D possibly being TRBD1 (6 bases). The CDR3 has 14 residues. The germline CDR1 and CDR2 sequences are SGDLS and YYNGEE. Trimming cost V 4 bases and J 4 bases, with 14 bases left between them. CDR3 amino acids: CASSPGRGAYGYTF. CDR3 nucleotide sequence: TGTGCCAGCAGCCCAGGGAGGGGGGCCTATGGCTACACCTTC.

This clone has a single count. The V gene is TRBV5-5, the J gene TRBJ2-3; D possibly corresponds to TRBD2 (6 bases). CDR1 and CDR2 (germline): SGHKS, YYEKEE (reference sequence). This CDR3 region has 14 residues. Trimming took 7 bases from V and 2 from J, leaving 14 bases between them. The CDR3, as DNA: TGTGCCAGCGGGGGACTTCTGGACACAGATACGCAGTATTTT. Translated, it gives CASGGLLDTDTQYF.

The rearrangement uses TRBV11-2 and TRBJ2-7, with 11 bases identical to TRBD1. Losses at the gene ends were 5 bases for V and 1 base for J; bases not matched to a gene: 4. The germline CDR1 and CDR2 sequences are SGHAT and FQNNGV. The CDR3 loop spans 15 amino acids. The CDR3 protein is CASSPGTGGSYEQYF. DNA of the CDR3: TGTGCCAGCAGCCCTGGGACAGGGGGTTCCTACGAGCAGTACTTC.

The CDR3 is CASSPQRDRATGELFF. DNA of the CDR3: TGTGCCAGCAGTCCCCAACGGGACAGAGCCACCGGGGAGCTGTTTTTT. The chain links TRBV27 to TRBJ2-2, with 7 bases that match TRBD1. The CDR3 loop spans 16 amino acids. Germline loops: CDR1 MNHEY, CDR2 SMNVEV (reference sequence). V was clipped by 5 bases and J by 4 bases; unmatched bases: 10.

The gene calls are TRBV6-4 and TRBJ2-1; TRBD1 might be the D (5 bases). CDR1 is MRHNA and CDR2 is SNTAGT in the germline V gene. Trimming took 0 bases from V and 5 from J, leaving 5 bases between them. The CDR3 is made up of 13 amino acids. This CDR3 is CASSDSDNNEQFF. CDR3 bases: TGTGCCAGCAGTGACTCGGACAACAATGAGCAGTTCTTC.

The chain combines TRBV25-1 with TRBJ1-1; 7 bases align to TRBD1. Germline V CDR1 and CDR2: MGHDK, SYGVNS. After removal of 3 bases from V and 0 bases from J, the junction contained 4 bases not matched to a gene. The CDR3 has 15 amino acids. CDR3 nucleotides: TGTGCCAGCAGTGAGGGGACAGTAATGAACACTGAAGCTTTCTTT. The encoded protein is CASSEGTVMNTEAFF.

The chain joins TRBV4-1 to TRBJ1-1; no clear D. The CDR3 consists of 15 residues. Trimming left V 3 bases short and J 1 base short, with 12 bases between. Germline V gene lookup returns CDR1 MGHRA and CDR2 YSYEKL. Written as DNA, the CDR3 is TGCGCCAGCAGCCACGCTACAGCCGGGAACACTGAAGCTTTCTTT. This translates into CASSHATAGNTEAFF.

This chain joins TRBV27 and TRBJ2-1; TRBD1 agrees at 7 bases. This CDR3 spans 15 amino acids. Germline trimming cut 5 bases from V and 4 bases from J; bases unmatched to any gene: 8. The germline CDR1 and CDR2 sequences are MNHEY and SMNVEV (reference sequence). In nucleotides, the CDR3 is TGTGCCAGCAGTCCCCAATGGACAGGTTACAATGAGCAGTTCTTC. This codes for CASSPQWTGYNEQFF.

The chain combines TRBV9 with TRBJ1-3; D perhaps matches TRBD1 (6 bases). The CDR3 consists of 18 residues. The V end was cut by 0 bases, the J end by 1 base, with 17 bases between. Germline-derived CDR1 and CDR2 are SGDLS and YYNGEE. The CDR3 coding sequence is TGTGCCAGCAGCGTAGAATCAATACAGGGACCTTCTGGAAACACCATATATTTT. This codes for CASSVESIQGPSGNTIYF.

The rearrangement links TRBV28 to TRBJ2-3; the match to TRBD2 covers 11 bases. Unmatched junction bases numbered 7, after V lost 6 bases and J lost 5 bases. The germline CDR1 and CDR2 sequences are MDHEN and SYDVKM. CDR3 size: 15 residues. The CDR3 loop is CASSPTSGRVDTQYF. The CDR3 DNA sequence: TGTGCCAGCAGCCCTACTAGCGGGAGAGTAGATACGCAGTATTTT.

V usage is TRBV27 and J usage is TRBJ1-3, with D perhaps matching TRBD1 (5 bases). V lost 0 bases and J lost 3, with 9 bases in between. In germline, CDR1 is MNHEY, CDR2 SMNVEV (reference sequence). The CDR3 loop spans 15 amino acids. CDR3 bases: TGTGCCAGCAGTTTATCGTTGCAGGGTGGAAACACCATATATTTT. Amino acids: CASSLSLQGGNTIYF.